This T cell receptor beta chain was found in a study of cytomegalovirus exposure and HLA in healthy donors. Profiled with immunoSEQ multiplex PCR; TCRdb holds only in-frame clones, not every one. The sample has around 200,000 clones; about 91% are singletons. This receptor was obtained from a woman aged 18-29 years in good health and CMV-seronegative. Sequenced: PBMCs.

CDR3 amino acids: CATSREGGLAGNEQFF. CDR3 DNA sequence: TGTGCCACCAGCAGAGAAGGAGGGCTAGCGGGCAATGAGCAGTTCTTC. The rearrangement uses TRBV15 and TRBJ2-1, with 8 positions matching TRBD2. Trimming at V came to 0 bases and at J to 6 bases, leaving 7 bases not matched to a gene. The CDR3 totals 16 residues. CDR1 LNHNV and CDR2 YYDKDF come from the germline V gene (reference sequence).